The 21 T cell receptor beta chains listed next were all sequenced from one sample in a study of T cell repertoires in cytomegalovirus infection (dated by TCRdb to about 2019). Sequencing used an Illumina HiSeq 1500. TCRdb applied fastp at Q25 and MiXCR to the public reads, then kept only in-frame beta chains. Here each entry gathers all rows of one CDR3 protein and keeps the most common genes and DNA. Across this sample there are roughly 46,000 distinct CDR3 sequences, with more than 20% seen only once. The ten largest account for 15% to 20% of the sample. These receptors' antigens are unknown. Sequenced sample: PBMCs, sequenced either directly or after in vitro stimulation (not recorded which). The receptors were gathered from a human donor in good health (CMV status not recorded). Some clones in this sample may be carry-over from other donors' samples.

This clonotype was observed many times. This chain uses TRBV30 with TRBJ2-1, with D unresolved. Per germline, CDR1 GTSNPN and CDR2 SVGIG (reference sequence). The CDR3 totals 15 residues. V lost 0 bases and J 6 bases, leaving 15 bases between the germline ends. The CDR3: CAWSVLSYPSNEQFF. The CDR3, as DNA: TGTGCCTGGAGTGTACTGAGTTACCCTTCCAATGAGCAGTTCTTC. The full variable domain, rest sourced from reference TRBV30 and TRBJ2-1, is SQTIHQWPATLVQPVGSPLSLECTVEGTSNPNLYWYRQAAGRGLQLLFYSVGIGQISSEVPQNLSASRPQDRQFILSSKKLLLSDSGFYLCAWSVLSYPSNEQFFGPGTRLTVL.

The chain couples TRBV20-1 to TRBJ2-5; TRBD2 agrees at 8 bases. The junction had 10 bases not matched to a gene; V was cut back by 5 bases and J by 5 bases. The CDR3 runs to 14 residues. The germline gives CDR1 DFQATT, CDR2 SNEGSKA (reference sequence). The CDR3 region has the DNA TGCAGTGCTCGTAGCGGGGTTCCAGTCGAGACCCAGTACTTC. Encoded protein: CSARSGVPVETQYF.

The chain couples TRBV4-1 to TRBJ2-7, with unresolved D. There are 12 residues in the CDR3. Germline V gene sequence: CDR1 MGHRA, CDR2 YSYEKL. V lost 3 bases and J 6 bases, leaving 9 bases between the germline ends. CDR3: CASSQADGEQYF. CDR3 nucleotides: TGCGCCAGCAGCCAGGCAGATGGCGAGCAGTACTTC.

This clonotype was counted only a few times. This chain uses TRBV7-2 with TRBJ1-2; no clear D. The CDR3 spans 14 residues. Trimming removed 6 bases at V and 4 bases at J, with 15 bases between. Germline-derived CDR1 and CDR2 are SGHTA and FQGNSA. The CDR3: CASSPLEGSYGYTF. The CDR3 coding sequence is TGTGCCAGCAGTCCCCTTGAGGGTAGCTATGGCTACACCTTC. Full variable domain (missing parts from reference TRBV7-2 and TRBJ1-2): GAGVSQSPSNKVTEKGKDVELRCDPISGHTALYWYRQSLGQGLEFLIYFQGNSAPDKSGLPSDRFSAERTGGSVSTLTIQRTQQEDSAVYLCASSPLEGSYGYTFGSGTRLTVV.

Within the sample, this clonotype is medium-sized (0.01 to 0.1%). The chain links TRBV7-2 to TRBJ2-3; D is undetermined. V was trimmed by 2 bases and J by 4 bases, leaving 7 bases between them. The CDR3 covers 13 residues. The germline V gene has CDR1 SGHTA and CDR2 FQGNSA. CDR3 nucleotide sequence: TGTGCCAGCAGCTTAAAATCGGCAGATACGCAGTATTTT. The encoded protein is CASSLKSADTQYF.

This clonotype occurred a few times. The rearrangement uses TRBV5-6 and TRBJ1-2; D uncertain. This CDR3 contains 11 residues. CDR1 and CDR2 from the germline V gene are SGHDT and YYEEEE. V was clipped by 2 bases and J by 7 bases, with 6 bases between them. The CDR3 region is CASSLRVGYTF. As DNA, the CDR3 is TGTGCCAGCAGCTTAAGGGTTGGCTACACCTTC.

V gene TRBV10-3 combines with J gene TRBJ1-2, with D unclear. V lost 7 bases, J lost 6 bases, and 15 bases lay in between. CDR1 and CDR2 from the germline V gene are ENHRY and SYGVKD. The CDR3 extends over 13 amino acids. CDR3 loop: CAIMRGLLHGYTF. CDR3 coding DNA: TGTGCCATCATGAGAGGCCTTCTCCATGGCTACACCTTC.

This clonotype was recorded at least ten times. This chain uses TRBV20-1 with TRBJ2-2, with D perhaps TRBD2 (5 bases). This CDR3 has 15 amino acids. V lost 4 bases, J lost 3 bases, and 15 bases lay in between. In germline, CDR1 is DFQATT, CDR2 SNEGSKA (reference sequence). CDR3 region: CSAKSAERHTGELFF. The DNA for the CDR3 is TGCAGTGCTAAATCGGCGGAGCGGCACACCGGGGAGCTGTTTTTT.

The V gene is TRBV2, the J gene TRBJ2-1; 12 bases agree with TRBD2. The CDR3 runs 14 residues. Germline CDR1 and CDR2: SNHLY and FYNNEI. J gave up 9 bases and V 7 bases, and 7 bases lay outside the gene matches. The CDR3 protein is CASNNLAGGGEQFF. Written as DNA, the CDR3 is TGTGCCAGCAACAATCTAGCGGGGGGGGGTGAGCAGTTCTTC. Full variable domain (remainder filled in from reference TRBV2 and TRBJ2-1): EPEVTQTPSHQVTQMGQEVILRCVPISNHLYFYWYRQILGQKVEFLVSFYNNEISEKSEIFDDQFSVERPDGSNFTLKIRSTKLEDSAMYFCASNNLAGGGEQFFGPGTRLTVL.

The sample holds many counts of this clonotype. J is TRBJ2-7 and V is TRBV12-3 or TRBV12-4, with TRBD2 matching over 10 bases. The CDR3 has 18 amino acids. Trimming at V came to 6 bases and at J to 2 bases, leaving 16 bases not matched to a gene. CDR3 bases: TGTGCCAGCAGCTACGGGCGAGCGGGAGGGCCTGGGGCCTACGAGCAGTACTTC. It encodes CASSYGRAGGPGAYEQYF.

The chain is built from TRBV20-1 and TRBJ2-5; tentatively, D is TRBD1 or TRBD2 (5 bases each). CDR3 length equals 14 residues. CDR1 and CDR2 from the germline V gene are DFQATT and SNEGSKA (reference sequence). With 6 bases removed from V and 1 base from J, the gap between germline ends came to 15 bases. Here the CDR3 DNA reads TGCAGTGCAGGCGAGCCGGGGACCCAAGAGACCCAGTACTTC. Translation: CSAGEPGTQETQYF.

This clonotype has more than one count but fewer than ten. The chain carries TRBV19 and TRBJ2-1, with no clear D. The CDR3 runs 13 residues. The germline CDR1 and CDR2 sequences are LNHDA and SQIVND (reference sequence). V gave up 1 base and J gave up 9 bases, with 10 bases separating them. The CDR3 loop is CASSIGVLGEQFF. The CDR3 DNA reads TGTGCCAGTAGTATAGGTGTTCTGGGTGAGCAGTTCTTC.

This clonotype was seen a few times. The chain links TRBV10-3 to TRBJ1-5, with unresolved D. The CDR3 has 12 residues. The germline gives CDR1 ENHRY, CDR2 SYGVKD. The ends were cut back, 2 bases at V and 4 bases at J, with 3 bases in the middle. For the CDR3, the DNA is TGTGCCATCAGTGAGACTAATCAGCCCCAGCATTTT. Amino acids: CAISETNQPQHF.

This clonotype has a count of ten or more. V gene TRBV12-3 or TRBV12-4 combines with J gene TRBJ2-1; the D gene is possibly TRBD2 (6 bases). There are 15 residues in the CDR3. V dropped 5 bases and J dropped 7 bases, with 18 bases sitting between them. Written as DNA, the CDR3 is TGTGCCAGCAGTCTCGGGGAGGCGGAAGGAAATGAGCAGTTCTTC. As protein: CASSLGEAEGNEQFF.

V and J are TRBV7-2 and TRBJ1-3, with D uncertain. Trimming shortened V by 5 bases and J by 4 bases, and 9 bases separated the two germline ends. This CDR3 contains 13 residues. Germline values: CDR1 SGHTA, CDR2 FQGNSA. CDR3 sequence: CASSTSSGNTIYF. The CDR3 DNA is TGTGCCAGCAGCACTTCATCGGGAAACACCATATATTTT. Looking up the rest from reference TRBV7-2 and TRBJ1-3 gives the full variable domain: GAGVSQSPSNKVTEKGKDVELRCDPISGHTALYWYRQSLGQGLEFLIYFQGNSAPDKSGLPSDRFSAERTGGSVSTLTIQRTQQEDSAVYLCASSTSSGNTIYFGEGSWLTVV.

The genes are TRBV3-1 and TRBJ2-3; 8 nucleotides line up with TRBD2. The CDR3 runs to 15 residues. CDR1 and CDR2 from the germline V gene are LGHDT and YNNKEL (reference sequence). Trimming at V came to 3 bases and at J to 3 bases, leaving 5 bases not matched to a gene. The CDR3 region has the DNA TGTGCCAGCAGCCACGCCGGGACTAGAACAGATACGCAGTATTTT. Amino acids: CASSHAGTRTDTQYF.

This clonotype appeared many times. This chain uses TRBV28 with TRBJ1-6; D uncertain. The CDR3 sequence is 14 residues long. Germline V gives CDR1 MDHEN, CDR2 SYDVKM. V was shortened by 6 bases and J by 8 bases, with 14 bases between the two germline ends. The CDR3 loop reads CASSQTWADSPLHF. The CDR3 DNA sequence: TGTGCCAGCAGCCAGACGTGGGCGGATTCACCCCTCCACTTT. Full variable domain (rest looked up from reference TRBV28 and TRBJ1-6): DVKVTQSSRYLVKRTGEKVFLECVQDMDHENMFWYRQDPGLGLRLIYFSYDVKMKEKGDIPEGYSVSREKKERFSLILESASTNQTSMYLCASSQTWADSPLHFGNGTRLTVT.

This clonotype has just a few counts. The chain combines TRBV24-1 with TRBJ2-1; weak D call: TRBD2 (6 bases). The germline V gene encodes CDR1 KGHDR and CDR2 SFDVKD. Trimming cost V 2 bases and J 5 bases, with 15 bases left between them. The CDR3 is 16 amino acids. CDR3 coding DNA: TGTGCCACCAGTGATTCCGGGGACTTTTTAAACAATGAGCAGTTCTTC. Amino acids: CATSDSGDFLNNEQFF.

This clonotype was seen ten or more times. The chain uses TRBV11-3 and TRBJ2-2; the match to TRBD2 covers 7 bases. Germline CDR1 reads SGHNT; CDR2 reads YENEEA. The trim removed 3 bases at V and 6 bases at J, leaving 10 bases unmatched. This CDR3 has 16 amino acids. CDR3 DNA sequence: TGTGCCAGCAGCTTCGGGCTAGCGGTCCACCCCGGGGAGCTGTTTTTT. Translated: CASSFGLAVHPGELFF. Full variable domain (missing parts from reference TRBV11-3 and TRBJ2-2): EAGVVQSPRYKIIEKKQPVAFWCNPISGHNTLYWYLQNLGQGPELLIRYENEEAVDDSQLPKDRFSAERLKGVDSTLKIQPAELGDSAVYLCASSFGLAVHPGELFFGEGSRLTVL.

This clonotype was seen only a few times. The CDR3 nucleotides are TGTGCCAGCAAACAGCTCTACGAGCAGTACTTC. This gives the protein CASKQLYEQYF. The genes are TRBV6-2 or TRBV6-3 and TRBJ2-7; D is unresolved. V was clipped by 7 bases and J by 3 bases, with 7 bases between them. Germline values: CDR1 MNHEY, CDR2 SVGEGT. The CDR3 covers 11 residues.

This clonotype was observed a handful of times. This chain joins TRBV18 and TRBJ1-5; D remains unclear. The ends were cut back, 4 bases at V and 5 bases at J, with 21 bases in the middle. The CDR3 has 17 residues. Germline V gene lookup returns CDR1 KGHSH and CDR2 LQKENI. CDR3 sequence (DNA): TGTGCCAGCTCACTCTCCTCTCTTGGGGAAAAGGATCAGCCCCAGCATTTT. Its translation is CASSLSSLGEKDQPQHF.